The subject of this entry is one TCR beta chain. V shed 5 bases and J 10 bases; nucleotides not matched to a gene: 11. The length of the CDR3 is 14 residues. Germline V CDR1 and CDR2: SGHTS, YDEGEE. The age range of participants was about 18 to 95 years, with residence in about 25 US areas. Assignments of participants to cohorts depended upon their own reported clinical history. Authors' methods: Amplified reference gene primers provided the basis for estimating nucleated cell counts. Sequencing was performed with immunoSEQ multiplex PCR; in TCRdb, only in-frame clones are kept and a portion is missing. The V and J calls and clone size come from that table; D and trimming were worked out from the DNA. The table includes 130,000 to 150,000 clones, approximately 90% detected once. These data come from a study of blood T cell repertoires in COVID-19.

This receptor was identified in a woman in her twenties or thirties with acute COVID-19. Sequencing used PBMCs or T cells enriched from blood (not recorded which). The chain has TRBV5-8 and TRBJ1-4; 7 nucleotides agree with TRBD1. The CDR3 nucleotides read TGTGCCAGCAGACGAAACAGGGGAGTAGCAAAACTGTTTTTT. This encodes CASRRNRGVAKLFF.